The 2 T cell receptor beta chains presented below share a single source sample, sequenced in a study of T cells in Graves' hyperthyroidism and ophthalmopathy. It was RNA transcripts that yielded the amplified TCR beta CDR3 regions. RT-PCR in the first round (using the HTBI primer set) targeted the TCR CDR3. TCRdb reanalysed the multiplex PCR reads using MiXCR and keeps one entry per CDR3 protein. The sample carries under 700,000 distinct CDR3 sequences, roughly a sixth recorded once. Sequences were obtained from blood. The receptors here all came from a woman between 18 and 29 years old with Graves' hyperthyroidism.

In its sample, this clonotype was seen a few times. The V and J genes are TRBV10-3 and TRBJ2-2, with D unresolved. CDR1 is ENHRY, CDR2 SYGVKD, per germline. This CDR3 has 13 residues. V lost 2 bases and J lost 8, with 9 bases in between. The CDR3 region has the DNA TGTGCCATCAGTGAGCTAATGCGGGGGGAGCTGTTTTTT. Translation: CAISELMRGELFF.

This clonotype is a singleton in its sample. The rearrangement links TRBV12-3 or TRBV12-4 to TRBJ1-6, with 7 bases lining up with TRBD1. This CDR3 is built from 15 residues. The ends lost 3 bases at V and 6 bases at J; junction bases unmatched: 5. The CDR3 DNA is TGTGCCAGCAGTTTGGGGGACAGTACTAATTCACCCCTCCACTTT. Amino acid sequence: CASSLGDSTNSPLHF.